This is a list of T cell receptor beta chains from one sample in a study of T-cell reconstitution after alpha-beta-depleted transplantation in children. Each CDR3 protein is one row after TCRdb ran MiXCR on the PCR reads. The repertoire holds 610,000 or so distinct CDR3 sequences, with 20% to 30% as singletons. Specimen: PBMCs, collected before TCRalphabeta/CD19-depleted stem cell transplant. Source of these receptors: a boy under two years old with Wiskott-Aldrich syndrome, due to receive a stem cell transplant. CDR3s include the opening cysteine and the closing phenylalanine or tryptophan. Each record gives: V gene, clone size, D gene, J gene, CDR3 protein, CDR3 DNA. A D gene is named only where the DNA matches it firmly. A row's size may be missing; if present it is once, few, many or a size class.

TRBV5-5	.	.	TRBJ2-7	CASSLRHIGFYEQYF	TGTGCCAGCAGCTTGCGGCATATAGGGTTCTACGAGCAGTACTTC
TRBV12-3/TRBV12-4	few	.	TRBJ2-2	CASQMGQNTGELFF	TGTGCCAGTCAAATGGGGCAGAACACCGGGGAGCTGTTTTTT
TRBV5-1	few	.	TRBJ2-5	CASRPRAVQETQYF	TGCGCCAGCAGACCCAGGGCAGTCCAAGAGACCCAGTACTTC
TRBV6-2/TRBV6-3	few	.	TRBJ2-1	CASSYRGTSYNEQFF	TGTGCCAGCAGTTATCGGGGAACCTCCTACAATGAGCAGTTCTTC
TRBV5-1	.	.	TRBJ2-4	CASSLHPLPPKNIQYF	TGCGCCAGCAGCTTGCATCCTCTACCGCCCAAAAACATTCAGTACTTC
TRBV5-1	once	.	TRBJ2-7	CASAVGGNYEQYF	TGCGCCAGCGCTGTGGGGGGAAACTACGAGCAGTACTTC
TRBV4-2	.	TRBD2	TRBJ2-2	CASSYGTSGNTGELFF	TGTGCCAGCAGCTATGGGACTAGCGGCAACACCGGGGAGCTGTTTTTT
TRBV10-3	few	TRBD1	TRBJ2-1	CAISDPLVGTGAYNEQFF	TGTGCCATCAGTGACCCCCTGGTGGGGACAGGGGCATACAATGAGCAGTTCTTC
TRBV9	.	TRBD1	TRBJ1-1	CASSEGARPEAFF	TGTGCCAGCAGCGAGGGGGCTAGGCCTGAAGCTTTCTTT
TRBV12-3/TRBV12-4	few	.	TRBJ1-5	CASSFLMGLLRDQPQHF	TGTGCCAGCAGTTTCCTCATGGGTTTACTTAGAGATCAGCCCCAGCATTTT
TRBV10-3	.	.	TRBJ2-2	CAISDYGQGNTGELFF	TGTGCCATCAGTGATTATGGGCAGGGAAACACCGGGGAGCTGTTTTTT
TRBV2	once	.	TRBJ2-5	CASMEGTQYF	TGTGCCAGCATGGAAGGGACCCAGTACTTC
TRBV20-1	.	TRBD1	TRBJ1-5	CCAPQGQGAYSNQPQHF	TGCTGCGCTCCACAAGGACAGGGAGCATATAGCAATCAGCCCCAGCATTTT
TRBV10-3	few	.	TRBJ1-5	CAASRGIGDQPQHF	TGTGCCGCCTCCCGGGGGATCGGTGATCAGCCCCAGCATTTT
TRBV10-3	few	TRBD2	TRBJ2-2	CAISLTSGRTGELFF	TGTGCCATCAGCTTGACTAGCGGGAGAACCGGGGAGCTGTTTTTT
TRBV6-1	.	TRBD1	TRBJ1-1	CASSLTPTGVSTEAFF	TGTGCCAGCAGCCTCACTCCCACAGGGGTTAGCACTGAAGCTTTCTTT
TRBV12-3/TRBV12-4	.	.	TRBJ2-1	CASSPRGSGPYNEQFF	TGTGCCAGCAGTCCCCGGGGGAGCGGGCCCTACAATGAGCAGTTCTTC
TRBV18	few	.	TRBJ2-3	CASSPLQADTQYF	TGTGCCAGCTCACCATTACAAGCAGATACGCAGTATTTT
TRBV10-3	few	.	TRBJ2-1	CAISRLSSYNEQFF	TGTGCCATAAGTAGGTTGAGCTCCTACAATGAGCAGTTCTTC
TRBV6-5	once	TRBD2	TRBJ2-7	CASSYSLAGVGSYQQYF	TGTGCCAGCAGTTACTCTTTAGCGGGAGTGGGGTCCTACCAGCAGTACTTC
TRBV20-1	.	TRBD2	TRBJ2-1	CSARVASGYNEQFF	TGCAGTGCTAGAGTGGCTAGCGGATACAATGAGCAGTTCTTC
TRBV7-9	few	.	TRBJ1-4	CASSLRGLTEKLFF	TGTGCCAGCAGCTTACGGGGGCTTACCGAAAAACTGTTTTTT
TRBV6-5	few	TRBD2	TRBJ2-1	CASSYGGGRSYNEQFF	TGTGCCAGCAGTTACGGGGGCGGGAGGTCCTACAATGAGCAGTTCTTC
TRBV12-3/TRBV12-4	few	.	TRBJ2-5	CASSGRVRPQYF	TGTGCCAGCAGTGGCCGGGTCCGGCCCCAGTACTTC
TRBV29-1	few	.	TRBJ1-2	CTSYSGIQGYTF	TGCACCTCCTATTCAGGGATTCAAGGCTACACCTTC
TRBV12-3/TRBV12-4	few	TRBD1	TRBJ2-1	CASASQGENYNEQFF	TGTGCCAGCGCCTCACAGGGGGAAAACTACAATGAGCAGTTCTTC